This paragraph covers one TCR beta chain sequence. The germline V gene has CDR1 SGHTA and CDR2 FQGTGA. V lost 2 bases and J 4 bases, leaving 12 bases between the germline ends. The CDR3 runs to 15 residues. TCRdb redid the calling of the 5' RACE reads with MiXCR, one entry per CDR3 protein. The sample contains 250,000 or so distinct CDR3 sequences, about 20% of which appear only once. The sample originates from a study of T-cell memory formation after mild COVID-19. The receptor's source is a man aged 18 to 30 who had mild COVID-19 (a few samples of this study predate the infection). Cell type and time point are not known. The chain has TRBV7-3 and TRBJ2-1; D call uncertain. The source material was PBMCs or a T cell subset sorted from them (not recorded which). CDR3 sequence (DNA): TGTGCCAGCAGCTTAGGCGGTCTCACATACAATGAGCAGTTCTTC. Its protein is CASSLGGLTYNEQFF.